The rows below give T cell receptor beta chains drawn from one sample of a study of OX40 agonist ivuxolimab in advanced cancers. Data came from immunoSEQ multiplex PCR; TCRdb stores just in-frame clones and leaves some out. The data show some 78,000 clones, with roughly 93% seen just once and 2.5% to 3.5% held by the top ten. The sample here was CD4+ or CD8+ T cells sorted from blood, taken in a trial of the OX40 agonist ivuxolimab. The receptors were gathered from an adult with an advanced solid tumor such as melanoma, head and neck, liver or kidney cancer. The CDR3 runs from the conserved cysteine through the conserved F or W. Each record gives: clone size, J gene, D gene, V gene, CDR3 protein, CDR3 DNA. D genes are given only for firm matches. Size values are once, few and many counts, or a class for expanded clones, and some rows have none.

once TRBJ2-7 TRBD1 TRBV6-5 CASTRRQGAYYEQYF TGTGCCAGCACCCGCCGACAGGGTGCCTACTACGAGCAGTACTTC
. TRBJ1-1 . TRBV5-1 CASSSQGTDTEAFF TGCGCCAGCAGCTCGCAGGGAACGGACACTGAAGCTTTCTTT
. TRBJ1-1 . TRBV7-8 CASFRGTGNTEAFF TGTGCCAGCTTCCGGGGGACCGGGAACACTGAAGCTTTCTTT
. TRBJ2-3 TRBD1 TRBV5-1 CASLPTGGASDTQYF TGCGCCAGCCTGCCAACAGGGGGCGCATCTGATACGCAGTATTTT
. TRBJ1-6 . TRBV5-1 CASSLAGVVDSPLHF TGCGCCAGCAGCTTGGCAGGGGTCGTGGATTCACCCCTCCACTTT
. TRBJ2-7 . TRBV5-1 CASSARDSYEQYF TGCGCCAGCAGCGCCCGGGACTCCTACGAGCAGTACTTC
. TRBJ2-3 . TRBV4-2 CASSQGTSSSTDTQYF TGTGCCAGCAGCCAAGGGACGTCTTCTAGCACAGATACGCAGTATTTT
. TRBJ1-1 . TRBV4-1 CASSQGVGGHMNTEAFF TGCGCCAGCAGCCAAGGGGTGGGGGGGCATATGAACACTGAAGCTTTCTTT
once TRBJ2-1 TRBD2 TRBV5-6 CASSFLLADTYNEQFF TGTGCCAGCAGCTTTTTACTAGCGGATACCTACAATGAGCAGTTCTTC
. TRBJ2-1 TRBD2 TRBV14 CASSHRAGGTYNEQFF TGTGCCAGCAGCCATCGAGCGGGAGGGACGTACAATGAGCAGTTCTTC
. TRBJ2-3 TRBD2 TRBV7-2 CASSSLAWGRAARTDTQYF TGTGCCAGCAGTTCATTAGCTTGGGGGAGGGCCGCTAGAACAGATACGCAGTATTTT
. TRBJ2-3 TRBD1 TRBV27 CASSSDRGVTDTQYF TGTGCCAGCAGTTCCGACAGGGGGGTCACAGATACGCAGTATTTT
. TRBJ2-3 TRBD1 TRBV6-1 CASSESNGQGQYF TGTGCCAGCAGTGAAAGTAATGGACAGGGACAGTATTTT
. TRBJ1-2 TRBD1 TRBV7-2 CASSSGTDYGYTF TGTGCCAGCAGCTCCGGGACAGACTATGGCTACACCTTC
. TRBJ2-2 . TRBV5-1 CASSPEWVPTGELFF TGCGCCAGCAGCCCGGAATGGGTTCCCACCGGGGAGCTGTTTTTT
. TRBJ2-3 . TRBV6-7 CASSNGPRERVSWWSDTQYF TGTGCCAGCAGTAACGGGCCCAGGGAAAGAGTATCGTGGTGGTCAGATACGCAGTATTTT
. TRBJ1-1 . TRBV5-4 CASSLAGFKANTEAFF TGTGCCAGCAGCTTGGCCGGTTTCAAGGCGAACACTGAAGCTTTCTTT
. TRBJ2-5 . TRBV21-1 CASSSEGQAQTQYF TGTGCCAGCAGCTCCGAAGGACAGGCCCAAACCCAGTACTTC
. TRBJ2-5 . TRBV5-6 CASSFRTGVETQYF TGTGCCAGCAGCTTTAGGACTGGCGTTGAGACCCAGTACTTC
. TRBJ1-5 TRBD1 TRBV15 CATSRGVRDRSGNQPQHF TGTGCCACCAGCAGAGGGGTTAGGGACAGATCGGGCAATCAGCCCCAGCATTTT
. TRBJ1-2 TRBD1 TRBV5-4 CASSLRDRGYGYTF TGTGCCAGCAGCTTGAGGGACAGGGGTTATGGCTACACCTTC
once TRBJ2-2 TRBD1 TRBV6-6 CASSRRGQGPGELFF TGTGCCAGCAGCAGGAGGGGACAGGGTCCCGGGGAGCTGTTTTTT
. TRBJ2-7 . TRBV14 CASSQDRGLSFSSYEQYF TGTGCCAGCAGCCAAGATCGGGGACTCTCGTTCAGCTCCTACGAGCAGTACTTC
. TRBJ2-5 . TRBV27 CASRSAETQYF TGTGCCAGCAGGTCTGCAGAGACCCAGTACTTC
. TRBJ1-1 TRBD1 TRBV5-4 CASRRDRENTEAFF TGTGCCAGCAGGCGGGACAGGGAGAACACTGAAGCTTTCTTT
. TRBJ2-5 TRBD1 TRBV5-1 CASSLTGDRETQYF TGCGCCAGCAGCTTGACAGGGGATCGAGAGACCCAGTACTTC
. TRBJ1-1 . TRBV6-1 CASSVAASMNTEAFF TGTGCCAGCAGTGTCGCGGCGTCCATGAACACTGAAGCTTTCTTT
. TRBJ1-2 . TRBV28 CASSLQEGYGYTF TGTGCCAGCAGTTTACAGGAGGGCTATGGCTACACCTTC